This T cell receptor beta chain was identified during a study of blood T cell repertoires in COVID-19. Across the whole study: T cells, B-cell-depleted T cells, or PBMCs supplied cDNA or gDNA.

As handled by the study authors: Quantification of nucleated cells was approximated via reference gene primer amplification. Sequencing was performed with immunoSEQ multiplex PCR; in TCRdb, only in-frame clones are kept and a portion is missing. Clone size and the V and J calls come from that table; the DNA yielded D and trimming. The sample holds under 200,000 clones, less than 85% seen once. Participant age was about 18 to 89 years, and participants resided in around 24 US areas. This sequence originates from a woman aged 55 to 70 with acute COVID-19. The specimen was PBMCs or T cells enriched from blood (not recorded which).

CDR3: CASSTGLAQHF. The DNA for the CDR3 is TGTGCCAGCAGTACAGGGTTGGCCCAGCATTTT. This rearrangement joins TRBV2 to TRBJ1-5; D possibly corresponds to TRBD1 (6 bases). Germline lookup yields CDR1 SNHLY and CDR2 FYNNEI. The CDR3 is 11 amino acids. Trimming took 5 bases from V and 11 from J, leaving 10 bases between them.